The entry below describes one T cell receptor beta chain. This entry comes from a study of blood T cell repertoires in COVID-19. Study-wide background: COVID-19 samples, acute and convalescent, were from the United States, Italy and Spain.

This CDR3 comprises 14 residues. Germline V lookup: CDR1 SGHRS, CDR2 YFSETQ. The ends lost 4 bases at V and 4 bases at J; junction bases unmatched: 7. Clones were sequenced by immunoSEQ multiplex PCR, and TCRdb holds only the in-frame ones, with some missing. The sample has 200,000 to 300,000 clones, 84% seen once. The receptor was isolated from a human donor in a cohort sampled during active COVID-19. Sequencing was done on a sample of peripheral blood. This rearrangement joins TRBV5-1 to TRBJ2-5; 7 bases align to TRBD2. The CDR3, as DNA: TGCGCCAGCAGCACAAAAGTAGCGGGAGAGACCCAGTACTTC. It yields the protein CASSTKVAGETQYF.